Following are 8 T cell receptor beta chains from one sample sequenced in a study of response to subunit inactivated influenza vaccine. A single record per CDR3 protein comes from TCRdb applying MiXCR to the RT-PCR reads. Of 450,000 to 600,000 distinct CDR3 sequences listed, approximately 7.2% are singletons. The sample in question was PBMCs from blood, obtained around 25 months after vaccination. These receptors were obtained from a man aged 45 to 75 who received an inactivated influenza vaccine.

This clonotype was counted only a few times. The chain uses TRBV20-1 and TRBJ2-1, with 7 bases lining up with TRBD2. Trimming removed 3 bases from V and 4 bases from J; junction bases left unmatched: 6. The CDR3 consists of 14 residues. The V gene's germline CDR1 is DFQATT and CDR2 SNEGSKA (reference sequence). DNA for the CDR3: TGCAGTGCTAGTTTGGGCGGGAGATACAATGAGCAGTTCTTC. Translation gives CSASLGGRYNEQFF.

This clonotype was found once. As DNA, the CDR3 is TGTTCCTCTCGACTAGCGAGTATTTCGAACACCGGGGAGCTGTTTTTT. Protein: CSSRLASISNTGELFF. V is TRBV10-3 and J is TRBJ2-2, with TRBD2 identical over 8 bases. The germline V gene encodes CDR1 ENHRY and CDR2 SYGVKD. There are 16 residues in the CDR3.

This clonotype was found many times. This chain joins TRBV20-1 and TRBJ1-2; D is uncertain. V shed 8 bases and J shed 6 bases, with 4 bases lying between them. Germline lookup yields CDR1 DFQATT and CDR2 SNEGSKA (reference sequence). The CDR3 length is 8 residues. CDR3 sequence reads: CSMDGYTF. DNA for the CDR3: TGCAGTATGGATGGCTACACCTTC.

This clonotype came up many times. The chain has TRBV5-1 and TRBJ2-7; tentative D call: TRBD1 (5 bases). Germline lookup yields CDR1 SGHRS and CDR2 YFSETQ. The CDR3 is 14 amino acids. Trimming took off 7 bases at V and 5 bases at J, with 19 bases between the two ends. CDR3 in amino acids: CASGKGQFPNEQYF. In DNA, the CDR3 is TGCGCCAGCGGGAAGGGGCAGTTTCCCAACGAGCAGTACTTC.

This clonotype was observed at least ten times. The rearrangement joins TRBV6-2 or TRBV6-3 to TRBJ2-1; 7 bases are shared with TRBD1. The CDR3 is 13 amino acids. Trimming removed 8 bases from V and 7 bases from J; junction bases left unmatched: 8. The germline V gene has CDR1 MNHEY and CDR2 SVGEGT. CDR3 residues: CASLPRGINEQFF. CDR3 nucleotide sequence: TGTGCCAGCCTCCCCAGGGGGATTAATGAGCAGTTCTTC.

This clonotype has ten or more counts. DNA of the CDR3: TGCGCCAGCAGCCAATTTAGGAGCTCCTACAATGAGCAGTTCTTC. Translating it yields CASSQFRSSYNEQFF. This chain connects TRBV4-1 to TRBJ2-1; D not certain. The CDR3 is made up of 15 amino acids. V lost 2 bases, J lost 0 bases, and 8 bases lay in between. Germline loops: CDR1 MGHRA, CDR2 YSYEKL.

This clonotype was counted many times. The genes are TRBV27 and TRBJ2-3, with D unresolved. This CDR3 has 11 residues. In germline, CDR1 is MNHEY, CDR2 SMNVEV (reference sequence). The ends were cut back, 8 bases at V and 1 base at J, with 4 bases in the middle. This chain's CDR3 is CASGGTDTQYF. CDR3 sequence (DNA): TGTGCCAGCGGGGGCACAGATACGCAGTATTTT.

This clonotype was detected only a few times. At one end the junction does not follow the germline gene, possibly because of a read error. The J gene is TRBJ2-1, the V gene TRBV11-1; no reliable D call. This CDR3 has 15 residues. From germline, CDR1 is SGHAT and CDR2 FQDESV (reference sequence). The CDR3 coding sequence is TGTGCCAGCAGCTTAGCCCAACTCCGGACGGGCCCTGCAGTTTTC. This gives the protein CASSLAQLRTGPAVF.